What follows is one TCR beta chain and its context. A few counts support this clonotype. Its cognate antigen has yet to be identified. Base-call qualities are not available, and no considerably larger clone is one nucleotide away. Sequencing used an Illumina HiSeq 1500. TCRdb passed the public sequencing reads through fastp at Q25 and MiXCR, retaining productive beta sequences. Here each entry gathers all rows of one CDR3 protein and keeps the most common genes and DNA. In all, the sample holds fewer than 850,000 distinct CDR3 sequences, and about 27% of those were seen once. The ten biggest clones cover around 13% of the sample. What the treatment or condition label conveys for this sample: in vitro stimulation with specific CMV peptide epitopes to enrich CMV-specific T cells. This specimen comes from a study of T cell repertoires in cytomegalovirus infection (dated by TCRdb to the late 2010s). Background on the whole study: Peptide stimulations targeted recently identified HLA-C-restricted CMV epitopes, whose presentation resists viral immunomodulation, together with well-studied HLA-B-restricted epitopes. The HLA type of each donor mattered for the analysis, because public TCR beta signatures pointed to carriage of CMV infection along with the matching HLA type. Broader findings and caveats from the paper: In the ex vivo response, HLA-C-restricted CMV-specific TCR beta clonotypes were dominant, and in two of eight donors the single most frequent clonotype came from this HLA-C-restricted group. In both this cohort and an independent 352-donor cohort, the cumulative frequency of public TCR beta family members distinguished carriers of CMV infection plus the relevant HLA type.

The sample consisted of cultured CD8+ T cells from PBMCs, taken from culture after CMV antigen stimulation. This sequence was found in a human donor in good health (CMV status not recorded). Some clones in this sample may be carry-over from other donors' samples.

Here is the DNA: TGTGCCAGCAGCTTAGAACAGGGGCCCTACAATGAGCAGTTCTTC. It is translated as CASSLEQGPYNEQFF. The rearranged chain carries TRBV7-9 and TRBJ2-1; 7 junctional bases match TRBD1. Via the germline V gene (reference sequence), CDR1 is SEHNR and CDR2 FQNEAQ. Relative to germline, V is missing 1 base and J is missing 2 bases, with 2 bases of the junction outside any gene match. The CDR3, cysteine through phenylalanine, is 15 amino acids long. Only the CDR3 region is kept as DNA, spanning 45 bases read in frame from base 1.